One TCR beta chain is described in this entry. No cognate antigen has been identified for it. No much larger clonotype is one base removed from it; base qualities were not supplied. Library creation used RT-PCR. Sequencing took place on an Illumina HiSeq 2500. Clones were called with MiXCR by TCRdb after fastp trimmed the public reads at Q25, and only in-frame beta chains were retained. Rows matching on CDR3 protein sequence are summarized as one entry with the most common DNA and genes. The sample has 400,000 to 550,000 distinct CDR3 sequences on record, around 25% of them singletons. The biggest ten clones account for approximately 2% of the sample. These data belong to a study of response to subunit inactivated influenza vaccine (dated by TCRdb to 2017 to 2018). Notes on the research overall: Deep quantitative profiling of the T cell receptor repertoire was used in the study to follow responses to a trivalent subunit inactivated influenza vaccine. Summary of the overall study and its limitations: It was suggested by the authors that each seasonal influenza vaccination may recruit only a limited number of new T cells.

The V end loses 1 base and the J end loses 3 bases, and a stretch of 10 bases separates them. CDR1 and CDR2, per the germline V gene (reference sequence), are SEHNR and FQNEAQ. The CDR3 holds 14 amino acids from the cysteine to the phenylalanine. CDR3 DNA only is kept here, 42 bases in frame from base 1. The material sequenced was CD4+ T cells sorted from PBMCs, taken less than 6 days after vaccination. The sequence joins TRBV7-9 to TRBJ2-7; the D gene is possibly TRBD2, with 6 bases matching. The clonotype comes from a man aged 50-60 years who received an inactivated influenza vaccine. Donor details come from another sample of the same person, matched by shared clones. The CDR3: CASSLVVRDYEQYF. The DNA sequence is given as TGTGCCAGCAGCTTAGTCGTGCGGGACTACGAGCAGTACTTC.